A selection of T cell receptor beta chains follows, all from one sample in a study of T cells after yellow fever vaccination. TCRdb used MiXCR to reprocess the 5' RACE reads, holding one entry per CDR3 protein. The table shows approximately 350,000 distinct CDR3 sequences, with around 10% occurring only once. Sample: PBMCs, taken on the day of the first yellow fever vaccination. These receptors originate from a man aged 18 to 30 who received the YFV17D yellow fever vaccine. Both conserved end residues are part of each CDR3. D genes are given only for firm matches. Not every row has a clone size; where given, it reads once, few, many or a size class.

clone_size j_call d_call v_call cdr3_aa cdr3_nt
few TRBJ1-5 - TRBV4-1 CASSPLYGNQPQHF TGCGCCAGCAGCCCCTTATATGGCAATCAGCCCCAGCATTTT
few TRBJ2-5 - TRBV7-8 CASPPGDQETQYF TGTGCCAGCCCCCCCGGGGATCAAGAGACCCAGTACTTC
few TRBJ2-1 - TRBV6-2/TRBV6-3 CASSPLASYNEQFF TGTGCCAGCAGCCCCCTAGCTTCCTACAATGAGCAGTTCTTC
few TRBJ2-4 - TRBV5-1 CASTWGDQAKNIQYF TGCGCCAGCACTTGGGGTGATCAGGCCAAAAACATTCAGTACTTC
- TRBJ2-3 TRBD2 TRBV7-2 CASSDSGGRDTQYF TGTGCCAGCAGCGATAGCGGGGGCCGAGATACGCAGTATTTT
- TRBJ2-7 TRBD2 TRBV28 CASSAGVGDEQYF TGTGCCAGCAGCGCGGGAGTCGGAGACGAGCAGTACTTC
- TRBJ1-3 - TRBV4-2 CASSRLGLPSGNTIYF TGTGCCAGCAGCCGCCTCGGACTGCCCTCTGGAAACACCATATATTTT
- TRBJ1-5 TRBD1 TRBV19 CASTKARDREPSGNQPQHF TGTGCCAGTACCAAAGCCCGGGACAGGGAGCCTAGTGGCAATCAGCCCCAGCATTTT
few TRBJ2-1 TRBD1 TRBV6-5 CASSLGQGASKQFF TGTGCCAGCAGTTTAGGACAGGGGGCTAGCAAGCAGTTCTTC
once TRBJ2-1 TRBD2 TRBV7-6 CASGRTAGGLNEQFF TGTGCCAGCGGACGTACGGCGGGGGGCCTCAATGAGCAGTTCTTC
few TRBJ2-2 - TRBV10-3 CAISAQSTGELFF TGTGCCATCAGTGCGCAGAGCACCGGGGAGCTGTTTTTT